This TCR beta chain was documented in a study of blood T cells in healthy people across ages. To note about this clonotype: Its antigen is not identified.

Sample-barcoded 5' priming and a J-beta primer mix drove a second PCR of 7 to 11 cycles. A template-switch adaptor that had 12 random nucleotides put a tag on each cDNA molecule. CDR3-containing paired-end reads numbering at least 2.5 million came from each sample. TCRdb analysed the 5' RACE reads with MiXCR anew, one entry per CDR3 protein. The sample has roughly 1.5 million distinct CDR3 sequences, roughly 43% seen once; the top ten hold over 3.5%. The CDR3 length is 14 residues. Trimming stripped 6 bases from V and 7 bases from J, with 16 bases between. Germline loops: CDR1 MDHEN, CDR2 SYDVKM. Study-level results: Estimates drawn from one million T cells were deemed to understate diversity.

The chain is built from TRBV28 and TRBJ2-1; the D is unclear. The clonotype originates from a woman younger than 35 in good health. The sequenced material came from blood. Here the CDR3 reads CASRPGFPRNEQFF. The CDR3 nucleotides read TGTGCCAGCAGACCCGGATTCCCCAGGAATGAGCAGTTCTTC.